A selection of T cell receptor beta chains follows, all from one sample in a study of CD8+CD57+ T cells in acquired aplastic anemia. From the reads, TCRdb called clonotypes with MiXCR, one entry per CDR3 protein. This table has under 350,000 distinct CDR3 sequences, around three fifths appearing once. Sequenced sample: sorted CD4+, CD8+, or CD8+CD57+ T cells (not recorded which) from PBMCs. The origin of the receptors is a human donor with severe aplastic anemia or a healthy control (not recorded which). Both conserved end residues are part of each CDR3. Each record gives: V gene, J gene, clone size, D gene, CDR3 DNA, CDR3 protein. D genes are given only for firm matches. Clone size is stated in some rows and not others, as once, few, many or a class when expanded.

V: TRBV7-9; J: TRBJ2-5; size: .; D: .; DNA: TGTGCCAGCAGCGCCGGGATCTACGGAGAGACCCAGTACTTC; CDR3: CASSAGIYGETQYF
V: TRBV18; J: TRBJ2-4; size: few; D: .; DNA: TGTGCCAGCTCACCCTCGCAGGGGTTACTGGCCAAAAACATTCAGTACTTC; CDR3: CASSPSQGLLAKNIQYF
V: TRBV24-1; J: TRBJ1-5; size: .; D: TRBD1; DNA: TGTGCCACCAGTGACACCGGGACAGGAGTTGCTCAGCCCCAGCATTTT; CDR3: CATSDTGTGVAQPQHF
V: TRBV4-3; J: TRBJ2-5; size: .; D: TRBD2; DNA: TGCGCCAGCAGCCAGGGGGGGACTAGCGGGGGGCAAGAGACCCAGTACTTC; CDR3: CASSQGGTSGGQETQYF
V: TRBV20-1; J: TRBJ2-7; size: few; D: TRBD2; DNA: TGCAGTGCGAAGGCTGGACTAGCGGGATATATGCAGTACTTC; CDR3: CSAKAGLAGYMQYF
V: TRBV4-1; J: TRBJ2-1; size: few; D: TRBD1; DNA: TGCGCCAGCAGCCGACCTGGGACAGCGAAAAACAATGAGCAGTTCTTC; CDR3: CASSRPGTAKNNEQFF
V: TRBV20-1; J: TRBJ2-7; size: .; D: TRBD2; DNA: TGCAGTGCGACAGACTGGCGGGGGAGCTCCTACGAGCAGTACTTC; CDR3: CSATDWRGSSYEQYF
V: TRBV7-9; J: TRBJ1-5; size: many; D: TRBD1; DNA: TGTGCCAGCAGCTGGACAGGTTCAACGGAGCCCCAGCATTTT; CDR3: CASSWTGSTEPQHF
V: TRBV20-1; J: TRBJ1-6; size: .; D: .; DNA: TGCAGTGCTAGAGATAAAGGAAATTCACCCCTCCACTTT; CDR3: CSARDKGNSPLHF
V: TRBV7-2; J: TRBJ2-5; size: .; D: TRBD2; DNA: TGTGCCTGGTATACGATGGGACTAGCGGGGGAAGGAGAGACCCAGTACTTC; CDR3: CAWYTMGLAGEGETQYF
V: TRBV24-1; J: TRBJ1-2; size: .; D: .; DNA: TGTGCCACCAGTGATTTCCAAGGGAGAGGCTACACCTTC; CDR3: CATSDFQGRGYTF
V: TRBV6-1; J: TRBJ2-7; size: .; D: .; DNA: TGTGCCAGCACCGAAGGGGGAGGGACAAACGAGCAGTACTTC; CDR3: CASTEGGGTNEQYF
V: TRBV12-5; J: TRBJ2-5; size: many; D: TRBD1; DNA: TGTGCTAGTCTGTTCGGACAGGGGACGTCGGGGACCCAGTACTTC; CDR3: CASLFGQGTSGTQYF
V: TRBV12-3/TRBV12-4; J: TRBJ1-2; size: many; D: .; DNA: TGTGCCAGCAGCACCGGGATTGCTAACTATGGCTACACCTTC; CDR3: CASSTGIANYGYTF
V: TRBV19; J: TRBJ1-1; size: .; D: .; DNA: TGTGCCAGTAGTATAGGAGTACAGGGGAACACTGAAGCTTTCTTT; CDR3: CASSIGVQGNTEAFF
V: TRBV12-3/TRBV12-4; J: TRBJ2-7; size: many; D: .; DNA: TGTGCCAGCAGTCCCAAACTAGCCTACGAGCAGTACTTC; CDR3: CASSPKLAYEQYF
V: TRBV19; J: TRBJ2-5; size: .; D: .; DNA: TGTGCCAGTAGTACCAGCGTCAGCTGGGAGACCCAGTACTTC; CDR3: CASSTSVSWETQYF
V: TRBV6-5; J: TRBJ1-1; size: once; D: TRBD1; DNA: TGTGCCAGCAGCACGGGACAGGACCGAGAAGCTTTCTTT; CDR3: CASSTGQDREAFF
V: TRBV19; J: TRBJ2-3; size: few; D: .; DNA: TGTGCCAGTGCTCCCGCGGGTCCAGATACGCAGTATTTT; CDR3: CASAPAGPDTQYF
V: TRBV15; J: TRBJ1-1; size: .; D: .; DNA: TGTGCCACCAGCAGAGGCAGGGTAACTTTCATGAACACTGAAGCTTTCTTT; CDR3: CATSRGRVTFMNTEAFF
V: TRBV7-9; J: TRBJ1-1; size: many; D: .; DNA: TGTGCCAGCAGCTTCCAAGGGGTGGAAGCTTTCTTT; CDR3: CASSFQGVEAFF
V: TRBV6-5; J: TRBJ2-2; size: many; D: TRBD2; DNA: TGTGCCAGCAGTTACGACCCGAGCGGGAGGAACACCGGGGAGCTGTTTTTT; CDR3: CASSYDPSGRNTGELFF
V: TRBV20-1; J: TRBJ2-1; size: .; D: .; DNA: TGCAGTGCTAGAGGTGCGGCGGGGCCCAATGAGCAGTTCTTC; CDR3: CSARGAAGPNEQFF
V: TRBV9; J: TRBJ2-3; size: .; D: TRBD2; DNA: TGTGCCATCAGTGTACGCGGGGGGGTGTTGGAAGATACGCAGTATTTT; CDR3: CAISVRGGVLEDTQYF
V: TRBV20-1; J: TRBJ1-2; size: .; D: .; DNA: TGCAGTGCTAGAGGGGCCGTCTATGGCTACACCTTC; CDR3: CSARGAVYGYTF
V: TRBV10-1; J: TRBJ2-5; size: .; D: .; DNA: TGCGCCAGCAGTGAGTCGGGGCCCGAGGAGACCCAGTACTTC; CDR3: CASSESGPEETQYF
V: TRBV7-2; J: TRBJ1-5; size: few; D: .; DNA: TGTGCCAGCAGCTTAGTCGGTCTGGGAGATCAGCCCCAGCATTTT; CDR3: CASSLVGLGDQPQHF
V: TRBV5-6; J: TRBJ2-1; size: many; D: TRBD2; DNA: TGTGCCAGCAGATTTGGACTAGCGGCAAACAATGAGCAGTTCTTC; CDR3: CASRFGLAANNEQFF
V: TRBV7-2; J: TRBJ1-2; size: many; D: .; DNA: TGTGCCAGCAGCTTACTGCCAGGGGAGGACTATGGCTACACCTTC; CDR3: CASSLLPGEDYGYTF
V: TRBV6-5; J: TRBJ1-6; size: many; D: .; DNA: TGTGCCAGCAGTAGAGCTCTGCAAGGGGATTCACCCCTCCACTTT; CDR3: CASSRALQGDSPLHF
V: TRBV11-2; J: TRBJ2-7; size: .; D: .; DNA: TGTGCCAGCAGCTGGCCCATCGACCACGAGCAGTACTTC; CDR3: CASSWPIDHEQYF
V: TRBV12-3/TRBV12-4; J: TRBJ1-1; size: .; D: TRBD1; DNA: TGTGCCAGCAGTTTAGCCGGGACAGGAGGTTTAGAAGCTTTCTTT; CDR3: CASSLAGTGGLEAFF
V: TRBV20-1; J: TRBJ1-5; size: once; D: .; DNA: TGCAGTGCCCCCACCACAACAGGTCGTAATCAGCCCCAGCATTTT; CDR3: CSAPTTTGRNQPQHF
V: TRBV24-1; J: TRBJ2-3; size: few; D: TRBD2; DNA: TGTGCCACCAGTGACGGAAAAGGGACTACCACAGATACGCAGTATTTT; CDR3: CATSDGKGTTTDTQYF
V: TRBV11-2; J: TRBJ2-7; size: many; D: TRBD2; DNA: TGTGCCACCGCTGGGGCTAGCGGCTCCTACGAGCAGTACTTC; CDR3: CATAGASGSYEQYF
V: TRBV6-5; J: TRBJ2-7; size: few; D: TRBD1; DNA: TGTGCCAGCAGTACGGGACAGGGGGTCTACGAGCAGTACTTC; CDR3: CASSTGQGVYEQYF
V: TRBV6-5; J: TRBJ1-1; size: .; D: TRBD1; DNA: TGTGCCAGCAGTTCCTTGACAGGGGGCTCTACGGCGCTTGCTGAAGCTTTCTTT; CDR3: CASSSLTGGSTALAEAFF
V: TRBV5-1; J: TRBJ1-5; size: .; D: .; DNA: TGCGCCAGCAGTGAAGACGGTTATAGCAATCAGCCCCAGCATTTT; CDR3: CASSEDGYSNQPQHF
V: TRBV20-1; J: TRBJ2-7; size: .; D: .; DNA: TGCAGTGCCCCGCAGCAGGGATACGCCTACGAGCAGTACTTC; CDR3: CSAPQQGYAYEQYF
V: TRBV11-2; J: TRBJ2-3; size: few; D: .; DNA: TGTGCCAGTAGTACGCGGTGGCAGACAGATACGCAGTATTTT; CDR3: CASSTRWQTDTQYF
V: TRBV5-4; J: TRBJ2-5; size: few; D: .; DNA: TGTGCCAGCAGCTTGGTGGTAGAAGGAGGTGAGACCCAGTACTTC; CDR3: CASSLVVEGGETQYF
V: TRBV13; J: TRBJ1-2; size: .; D: .; DNA: TGTGCCAGCAGCTCAGCCATACAGGGATATGGCTACACCTTC; CDR3: CASSSAIQGYGYTF